This TCR beta chain was observed in a study of cytomegalovirus exposure and HLA in healthy donors (dated by TCRdb to the late 2010s). For context, the study as a whole: According to a later analysis, one platform produced both the 110 or so validation repertoires and the 666 repertoires of the first cohort. The study aimed to test whether signatures of past pathogen exposure could be identified by cataloging public T cell receptors. High-throughput TCR immunosequencing, statistical association of individual TCRs with disease status, and machine learning were combined to predict cytomegalovirus infection status. In addition to the first cohort of roughly 670 subjects, a separate validation cohort of 120 different subjects was used.

For CDR1 and CDR2, the germline V gene lists SGHTA and FQGNSA. The CDR3 numbers 15 residues from cysteine through phenylalanine. Of the read, only the CDR3 DNA is kept; its 45 bases are in frame from base 1. Trimming at the junction amounts to 5 bases on V and 1 base on J, and the germline ends lie 13 bases apart. Results the study describes overall, beyond this receptor: The classifier was reported to diagnose cytomegalovirus status with high specificity and sensitivity in both the original cohort and the validation cohort. The authors suggested that the approach could potentially be extended to other disease states and immunological phenotypes. A later analysis had no HLA typing for the validation cohort, so co-occurrence there was scored across all 120 or so repertoires. In vitro tests confirmed that a few of the cytomegalovirus-associated TCR beta chains recognize cytomegalovirus antigens. A total of 164 TCR beta chains were listed by the study as associated with cytomegalovirus. In a later analysis, TCRs clustered in the first cohort were found to also tend to co-occur in the 120 or so validation repertoires, with 90% to 95% of cluster scores above 0. While some public TCRs were present in many individuals, most TCR sequences turned up only very rarely across donors.

As regards this clone: The antigen it recognizes is unknown. No much larger clone exists at a distance of one base, and base qualities are not known.

The library relied on the immunoSEQ multiplex PCR assay. Concerning the study's data processing: To diagnose cytomegalovirus status from the catalog of TCR beta chain sequences, a statistical classification framework was built. The source is immuneACCESS, and TCRdb retained only in-frame sequences with V and J called. Part of the clones is not carried over; for the studies checked, unresolved V genes explain less than half of this, and the remainder is unexplained. V and J calls and clone size are those listed in that table; D and trimming were worked out from the DNA. For this sample there are about 79,000 clones; 90% to 95% appear just once. Approximately 4% of the sample lies in the top ten. The donors were included in the validation cohort of roughly 130 subjects, a group kept apart from the roughly 670-subject first cohort.

The clonotype originates from a woman younger than 45 in good health and CMV-seronegative. The sequenced sample consisted of PBMCs. The chain is made from TRBV7-2 and TRBJ2-3; TRBD2 is a possible D gene, resting on 6 matching bases. In nucleotides, the sequence is TGTGCCAGCAGCCCAAACCCGGGGGGCACAGATACGCAGTATTTT. Translated, this is CASSPNPGGTDTQYF.